This TCR beta chain came from a study of blood T cell repertoires in COVID-19. Study in general: The United States, Italy and Spain supplied acute and convalescent COVID-19 samples.

A Seattle source enrolled patients during active infection and followed them longitudinally. In the source study's methods: Estimates of nucleated cell counts were drawn from the amplification of reference gene primers. TCRdb keeps only in-frame clones here, not all; method: immunoSEQ multiplex PCR. From that table come the V and J calls and clone size; the DNA was used to work out D and trimming. Here the sample spans about 180,000 clones, approximately 78% being singletons. V shed 4 bases, J shed 0 bases, and the junction held 3 bases outside the gene matches. The CDR3 runs to 17 residues. Germline CDR1 and CDR2: MGHRA and YSYEKL.

The rearrangement joins TRBV4-1 to TRBJ2-3; 14 nucleotides align to TRBD2. The sequence came from a woman of 80 years or more with COVID-19, enrolled during active disease. Sequencing used peripheral blood. This CDR3 is CASSRTSGGTSTDTQYF. In DNA form, the CDR3 reads TGCGCCAGCAGCCGGACTAGCGGGGGGACTAGCACAGATACGCAGTATTTT.